Shown below are 2 T cell receptor beta chains from a single sample sequenced in a study of post-analysis software for immune sequencing data. Study results and limitations: When patients were compared with controls, 5 or 6 TRBV segments were more frequent, TRBV5-6, TRBV5-1 and TRBV20-1 among them.

Prepared TCR beta cDNA libraries contained unique molecular identifiers. MiXCR, applied by TCRdb to the PCR reads, yields one record per CDR3 protein. The sample gives approximately 660,000 distinct CDR3 sequences, around 60% of which show up once; roughly 10% is in the top ten. Their specific antigens are unknown. The sample was blood. The receptors were sampled from a girl aged 2-10 years with multiple sclerosis.

The chain has TRBV28 and TRBJ2-1, with D possibly being TRBD1 or TRBD2 (5 bases each). The CDR3 is made up of 15 amino acids. The germline CDR1 and CDR2 sequences are MDHEN and SYDVKM. With 4 bases removed from V and 3 bases from J, the gap between germline ends came to 13 bases. The CDR3 DNA sequence: TGTGCCAGCAGTTGGCCCGGGGCCGTCTACAATGAGCAGTTCTTC. Its translation: CASSWPGAVYNEQFF.

The chain carries TRBV12-3 or TRBV12-4 and TRBJ2-4, with D possibly being TRBD1 (5 bases). V was clipped by 3 bases and J by 4 bases, with 16 bases between them. The CDR3 extends over 16 amino acids. Here the CDR3 DNA reads TGTGCCAGCAGTTTGTTTAGGGAAGGGGTAAAAAACATTCAGTACTTC. Translation gives CASSLFREGVKNIQYF.